The present TCR beta chain was sequenced within a study of blood T cell repertoires in COVID-19. Study information: The United States, Italy and Spain provided the acute and convalescent COVID-19 samples. From T cells, B-cell-depleted T cells, or PBMCs came the material, which was cDNA or gDNA.

Authors' data handling: From reference gene primer amplification, estimates of nucleated cell counts were derived. Clones were read by immunoSEQ multiplex PCR, and TCRdb kept only the in-frame ones, dropping some. V and J calls and clone size are copied from that table; D and trimming were computed from the DNA. The data show about 65,000 clones, 80% to 90% seen once. The V gene end was trimmed by 2 bases and the J gene end by 8 bases; junction bases not matched to a gene: 7. CDR1 and CDR2 (germline): KGHSH, LQKENI. The CDR3 covers 16 residues. This clonotype originated in a man older than 75 with acute or convalescent COVID-19. Sequenced: peripheral blood. The gene calls are TRBV18 and TRBJ1-6, with 9 positions matching TRBD1. CDR3 sequence: CASSPITGGIDSPLHF. In DNA, the CDR3 is TGTGCCAGCTCACCAATAACAGGGGGCATTGATTCACCCCTCCACTTT.